The T cell receptor (beta chain) described here comes from a study of identical twins. General study findings and limits: Cord blood beta clonotypes present at high abundance carried fewer insertions; no such pattern appeared in memory repertoires.

As to this clonotype: Its antigen is not known.

Healthy Caucasians provided all donations. With V trimmed by 8 bases and J by 11 bases, 20 bases remained unmatched. Germline V gives CDR1 SGHTA, CDR2 FQGNSA. The CDR3 sequence is 15 residues long. Template switching created a universal primer site, and the cDNA included unique molecular identifiers. TCRdb called the 5' RACE reads again in MiXCR, with one record for every CDR3 protein. The data hold roughly 1.6 million distinct CDR3 sequences, with around a third observed a single time. Sample: cord blood. This chain connects TRBV7-2 to TRBJ2-5, with 7 bases aligning to TRBD1. The sequence was obtained from a newborn girl in good health. The CDR3 DNA reads TGTGCCAGCCTCCTCTATCCCGACAGGGTTAATCGGCAGTACTTC. Translated, it gives CASLLYPDRVNRQYF.